The present entry profiles one T cell receptor beta chain with its context. This clone appeared many times. What this receptor recognizes is not known. No qualities accompany the bases; no much larger clone lies one base away. This record belongs to a study of blood T cell repertoires in COVID-19 (dated by TCRdb to 2018 to 2021). For context, the study as a whole: The collaborator samples originated in the United States, Italy and Spain and spanned the acute and convalescent phases of COVID-19. Where available, HLA class I and class II types were taken from metadata supplied by the sample provider and were not determined by assay-based typing. Subjects who had been exposed to COVID-19, were actively infected with it, or had recovered from it provided the deeply sampled blood TCRbeta repertoires that made up the dataset. Samples were obtained from the ongoing ImmuneRACE study (first 160 participants) and from about 1,300 subjects provided by 6 global collaborators. The material from the prospective study consisted of cDNA or gDNA derived from T cells, B-cell-depleted T cells, or PBMCs. The repertoires were released in a freely available public database intended as a resource for research on the immune response to SARS-CoV-2. Sample metadata almost always included a de-identified subject ID, COVID-19 status, age in years and sex. The full study reports these points: The quantity of clinical and demographic metadata differed by source and by participant and was supplied without curation.

The CDR3 runs 14 residues from the cysteine to the phenylalanine. Only the CDR3 DNA stays, 42 bases, in frame from base 1. At the junction V is shortened by 0 bases and J by 3 bases, with 9 bases in between. The germline V gene sets CDR1 to SGDLS and CDR2 to YYNGEE. TCRbeta CDR3 regions were amplified from genomic DNA using the immunoSEQ Assay, a bias-controlled multiplex PCR. The authors' analysis ran thus. The number of nucleated cells in each sample was estimated from the amplification of reference gene primers within the assay. To quantify the absolute abundance of each unique TCRbeta CDR3 rearrangement, sequence reads were collapsed and filtered. For each sample, productive Simpson clonality was calculated as the square root of Simpson's diversity index across productive rearrangements. Drawn from immuneACCESS, this table holds only the in-frame rearrangements with V and J called that TCRdb kept. Clones are partly lost; checked studies trace under half to an unresolved V gene and leave the rest unexplained. The V and J calls and clone size are taken from that table; D and trimming were inferred from the DNA. For this sample the table gives 300,000 to 400,000 clones, of which 65% to 90% were detected only once. The ten largest clones capture about 4% of the sample.

Participants in the prospective study were enrolled through a virtual design, were aged roughly 18 to 90 years, and lived in some 24 United States geographic areas. To assign participants to cohorts, the prospective study relied on clinical history that participants themselves reported in a screening survey and a study questionnaire. Mobile phlebotomists in the prospective study collected whole blood, serum and a nasopharyngeal or oropharyngeal swab from every participant. Prospective study participants could optionally give additional blood draws and questionnaires over a roughly two-month period. Blood samples from the prospective study were shipped frozen or at room temperature prior to DNA extraction.

The chain links TRBV9 with TRBJ1-1; the D gene is not confidently resolved. The sample consisted of PBMCs or T cells enriched from blood (not recorded which). This clonotype originated in a woman between 35 and 50 years old with acute COVID-19. The CDR3 region reads CASSVAIGDTEAFF. The DNA is as follows: TGTGCCAGCAGCGTAGCTATCGGGGACACTGAAGCTTTCTTT.